This TCR beta chain was profiled in a study of blood T cell repertoires in COVID-19. Turning to the study itself: In each case, the material was cDNA or gDNA derived from T cells, B-cell-depleted T cells, or PBMCs.

The cohort comprised adults aged about 18 to 100 years residing in 20 to 25 US areas. Participant reports of clinical history set cohort assignment. Looked up from germline, CDR1 is LGHNA and CDR2 is YSLEER. The germline V and J ends were trimmed by 1 base and 4 bases, with 17 bases remaining between them. The CDR3 spans 16 residues. As originally analysed: Researchers report that nucleated cell counts were estimated from reference gene primer amplification. This table comes from immunoSEQ multiplex PCR, and its TCRdb copy is limited to in-frame clones, with some not included. That table gives V, J and clone size, and the DNA gave D and trimming. The repertoire holds around 340,000 clones, with about 86% as singletons.

This TCR was recovered from a woman in her thirties or forties with acute COVID-19. Sequencing was performed on PBMCs or T cells enriched from blood (not recorded which). V usage is TRBV4-3 and J usage is TRBJ2-7; maybe TRBD1 (5 bases). The CDR3 is CASSQVLGRVDYEQYF. The CDR3 DNA reads TGCGCCAGCAGCCAAGTTTTAGGCAGGGTAGATTACGAGCAGTACTTC.